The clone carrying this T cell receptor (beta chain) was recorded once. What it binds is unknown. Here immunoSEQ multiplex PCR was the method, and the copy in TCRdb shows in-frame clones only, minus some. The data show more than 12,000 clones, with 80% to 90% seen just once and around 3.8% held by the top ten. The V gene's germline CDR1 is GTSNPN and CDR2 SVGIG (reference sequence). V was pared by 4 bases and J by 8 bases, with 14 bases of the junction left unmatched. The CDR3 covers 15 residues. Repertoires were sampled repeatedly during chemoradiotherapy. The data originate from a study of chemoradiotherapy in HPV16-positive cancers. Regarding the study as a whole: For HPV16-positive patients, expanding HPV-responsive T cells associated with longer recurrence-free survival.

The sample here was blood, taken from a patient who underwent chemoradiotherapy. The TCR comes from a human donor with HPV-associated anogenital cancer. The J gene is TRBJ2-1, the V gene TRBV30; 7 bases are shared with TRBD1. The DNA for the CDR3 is TGTGCCTGGACAAAGGGGGCGGGCCGTTCCCATGAGCAGTTCTTC. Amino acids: CAWTKGAGRSHEQFF.